This TCR beta chain appears in the sequencing data of a study of T cell responses to AZD1222 COVID-19 vaccine. In this sample, this clone turned up once. Germline CDR1 SGHTA, CDR2 FQGNSA. V shed 5 bases and J shed 7 bases, with 12 bases lying between them. The CDR3 consists of 14 residues. Method: immunoSEQ multiplex PCR; TCRdb's copy keeps in-frame clones and lacks some. The table lists just under 20,000 clones, around 82% of them singletons. The origin of this receptor is an adult who received the AZD1222 COVID-19 vaccine. This sequence joins TRBV7-2 and TRBJ1-6; D is ambiguous. The source material was peripheral blood, sampled 28 days after the second AZD1222 dose. CDR3 DNA sequence: TGTGCCAGCAGCCCAGGTCGGAGGAATTCACCCCTCCACTTT. Its protein product is CASSPGRRNSPLHF.